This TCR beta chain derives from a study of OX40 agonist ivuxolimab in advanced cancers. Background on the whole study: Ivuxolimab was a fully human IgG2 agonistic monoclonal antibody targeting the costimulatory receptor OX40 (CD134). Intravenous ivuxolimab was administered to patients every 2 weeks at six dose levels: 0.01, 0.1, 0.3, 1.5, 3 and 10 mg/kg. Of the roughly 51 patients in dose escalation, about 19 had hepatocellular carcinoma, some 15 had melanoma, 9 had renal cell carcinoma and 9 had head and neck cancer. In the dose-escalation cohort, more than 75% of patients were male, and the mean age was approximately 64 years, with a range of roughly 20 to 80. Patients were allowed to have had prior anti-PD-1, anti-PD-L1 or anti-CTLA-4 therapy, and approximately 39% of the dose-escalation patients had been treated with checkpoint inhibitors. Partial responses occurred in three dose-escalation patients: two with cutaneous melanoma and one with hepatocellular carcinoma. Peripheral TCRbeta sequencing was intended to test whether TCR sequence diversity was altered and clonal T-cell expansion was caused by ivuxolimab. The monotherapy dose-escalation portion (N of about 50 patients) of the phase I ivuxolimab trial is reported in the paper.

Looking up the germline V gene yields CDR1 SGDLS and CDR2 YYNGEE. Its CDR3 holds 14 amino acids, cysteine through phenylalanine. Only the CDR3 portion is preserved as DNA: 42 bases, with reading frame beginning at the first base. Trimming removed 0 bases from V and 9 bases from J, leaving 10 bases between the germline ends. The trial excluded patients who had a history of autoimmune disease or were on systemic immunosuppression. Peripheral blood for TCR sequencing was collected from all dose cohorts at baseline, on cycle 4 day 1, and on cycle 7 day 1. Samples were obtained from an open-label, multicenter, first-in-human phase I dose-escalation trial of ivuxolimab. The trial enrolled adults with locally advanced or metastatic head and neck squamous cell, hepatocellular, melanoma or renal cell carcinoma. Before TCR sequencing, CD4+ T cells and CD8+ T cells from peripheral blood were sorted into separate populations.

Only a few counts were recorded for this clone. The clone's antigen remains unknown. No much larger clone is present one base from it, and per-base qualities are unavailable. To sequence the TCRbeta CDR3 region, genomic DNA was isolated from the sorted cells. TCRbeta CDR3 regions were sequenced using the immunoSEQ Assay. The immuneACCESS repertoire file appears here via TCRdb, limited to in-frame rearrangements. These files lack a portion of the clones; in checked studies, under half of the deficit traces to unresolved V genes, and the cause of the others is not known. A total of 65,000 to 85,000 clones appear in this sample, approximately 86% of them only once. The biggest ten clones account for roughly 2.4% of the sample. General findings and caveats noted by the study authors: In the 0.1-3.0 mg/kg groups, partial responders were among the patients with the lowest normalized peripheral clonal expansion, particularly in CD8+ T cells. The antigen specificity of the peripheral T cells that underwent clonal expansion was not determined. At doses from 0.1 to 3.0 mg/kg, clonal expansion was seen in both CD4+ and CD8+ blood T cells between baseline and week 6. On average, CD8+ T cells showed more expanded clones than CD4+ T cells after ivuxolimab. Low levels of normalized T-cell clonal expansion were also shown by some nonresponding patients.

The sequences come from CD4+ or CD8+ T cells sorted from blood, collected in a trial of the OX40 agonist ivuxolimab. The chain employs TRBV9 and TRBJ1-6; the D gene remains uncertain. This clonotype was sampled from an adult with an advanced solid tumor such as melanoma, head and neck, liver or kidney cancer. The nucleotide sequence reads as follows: TGTGCCAGCAGCGTAGGAAAGGGATCTTCACCCCTCCACTTT. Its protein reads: CASSVGKGSSPLHF. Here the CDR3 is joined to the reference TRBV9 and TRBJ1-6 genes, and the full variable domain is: DSGVTQTPKHLITATGQRVTLRCSPRSGDLSVYWYQQSLDQGLQFLIQYYNGEERAKGNILERFSAQQFPDLHSELNLSSLELGDSALYFCASSVGKGSSPLHFGNGTRLTVT.